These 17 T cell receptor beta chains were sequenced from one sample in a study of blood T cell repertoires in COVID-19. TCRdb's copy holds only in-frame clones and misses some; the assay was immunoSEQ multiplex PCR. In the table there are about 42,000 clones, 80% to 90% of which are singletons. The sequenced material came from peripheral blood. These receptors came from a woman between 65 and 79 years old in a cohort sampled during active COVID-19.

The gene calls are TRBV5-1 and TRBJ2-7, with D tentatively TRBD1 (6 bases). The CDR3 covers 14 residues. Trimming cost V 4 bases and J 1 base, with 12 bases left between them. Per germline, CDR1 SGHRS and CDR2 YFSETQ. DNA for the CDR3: TGCGCCAGCAGCGATCCACAGGGTTCCTACGAGCAGTACTTC. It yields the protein CASSDPQGSYEQYF.

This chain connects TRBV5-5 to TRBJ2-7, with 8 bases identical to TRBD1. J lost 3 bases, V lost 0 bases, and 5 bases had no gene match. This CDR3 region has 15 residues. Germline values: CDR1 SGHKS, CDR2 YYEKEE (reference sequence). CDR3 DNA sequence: TGTGCCAGCAGCTTGGCCGCAGGGGGCGGCTACGAGCAGTACTTC. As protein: CASSLAAGGGYEQYF.

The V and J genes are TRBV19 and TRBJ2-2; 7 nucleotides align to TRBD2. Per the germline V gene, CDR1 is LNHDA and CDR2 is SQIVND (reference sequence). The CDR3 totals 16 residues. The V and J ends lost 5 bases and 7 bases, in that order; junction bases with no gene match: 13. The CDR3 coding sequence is TGTGCCAGTAGTCCCTTAGCGGGTGAGCCGGTCGGGGAGCTGTTTTTT. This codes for CASSPLAGEPVGELFF.

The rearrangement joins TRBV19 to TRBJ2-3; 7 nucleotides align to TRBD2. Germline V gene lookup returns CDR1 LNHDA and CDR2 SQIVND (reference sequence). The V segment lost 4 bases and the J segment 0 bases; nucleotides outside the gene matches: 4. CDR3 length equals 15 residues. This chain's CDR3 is CASSTSGASTDTQYF. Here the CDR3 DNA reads TGTGCCAGTAGTACGAGCGGGGCTAGCACAGATACGCAGTATTTT.

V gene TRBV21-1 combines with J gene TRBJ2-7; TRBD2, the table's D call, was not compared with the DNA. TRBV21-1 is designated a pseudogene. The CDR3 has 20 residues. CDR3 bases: TGTGCCAGCAGCAAGAATCGGGGTCGGTACCGGGGGGAAGAGTCCTACGAGCAGTACTTC. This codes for CASSKNRGRYRGEESYEQYF.

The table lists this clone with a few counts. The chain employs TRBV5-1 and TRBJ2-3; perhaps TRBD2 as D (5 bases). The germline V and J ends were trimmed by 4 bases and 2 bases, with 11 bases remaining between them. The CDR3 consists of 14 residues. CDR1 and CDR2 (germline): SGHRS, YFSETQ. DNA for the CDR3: TGCGCCAGCAGCCTAGAGGGCGTCACAGATACGCAGTATTTT. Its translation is CASSLEGVTDTQYF.

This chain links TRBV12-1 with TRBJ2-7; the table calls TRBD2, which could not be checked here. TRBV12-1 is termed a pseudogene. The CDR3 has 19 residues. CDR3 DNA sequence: TGTGCCAGCAGCTCGGGGACTAGCGGGAGATCTGGATTTTCCTACGAGCAGTACTTC. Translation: CASSSGTSGRSGFSYEQYF.

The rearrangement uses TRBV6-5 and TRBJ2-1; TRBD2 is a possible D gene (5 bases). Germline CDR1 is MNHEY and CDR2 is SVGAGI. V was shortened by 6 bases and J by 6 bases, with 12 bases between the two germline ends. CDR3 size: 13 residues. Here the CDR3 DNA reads TGTGCCAGCAGGAGAACTAGGTTCAATGAGCAGTTCTTC. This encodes CASRRTRFNEQFF.

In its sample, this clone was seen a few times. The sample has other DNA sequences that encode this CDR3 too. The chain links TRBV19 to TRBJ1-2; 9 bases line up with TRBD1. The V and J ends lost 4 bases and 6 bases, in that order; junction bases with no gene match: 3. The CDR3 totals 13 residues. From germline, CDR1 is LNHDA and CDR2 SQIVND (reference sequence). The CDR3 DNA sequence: TGTGCCAGTAGTAGGGGACAGGGTAATGGCTACACCTTC. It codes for CASSRGQGNGYTF.

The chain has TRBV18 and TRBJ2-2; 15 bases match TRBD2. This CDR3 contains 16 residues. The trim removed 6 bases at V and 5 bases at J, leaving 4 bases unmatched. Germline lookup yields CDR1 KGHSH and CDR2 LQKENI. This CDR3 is CASSAGTSGRTGELFF. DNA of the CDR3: TGTGCCAGCTCGGCGGGGACTAGCGGGAGGACCGGGGAGCTGTTTTTT.

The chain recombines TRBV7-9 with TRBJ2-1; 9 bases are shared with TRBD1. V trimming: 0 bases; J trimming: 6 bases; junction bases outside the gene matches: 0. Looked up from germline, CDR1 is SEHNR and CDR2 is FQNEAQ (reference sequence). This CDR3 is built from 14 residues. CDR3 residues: CASSLADRGNEQFF. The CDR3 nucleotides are TGTGCCAGCAGCTTAGCGGACAGGGGCAATGAGCAGTTCTTC.

DNA for the CDR3: TGTGCCAGCAGCTTAGGGGAGACCGGGGAGCTGTTTTTT. Amino acid sequence: CASSLGETGELFF. The V gene is TRBV11-3, the J gene TRBJ2-2, with D perhaps matching TRBD2 (5 bases). This CDR3 spans 13 amino acids. Between the trimmed V and J ends, which lost 1 base and 5 bases, there was a span of 5 bases. The germline V gene encodes CDR1 SGHNT and CDR2 YENEEA.

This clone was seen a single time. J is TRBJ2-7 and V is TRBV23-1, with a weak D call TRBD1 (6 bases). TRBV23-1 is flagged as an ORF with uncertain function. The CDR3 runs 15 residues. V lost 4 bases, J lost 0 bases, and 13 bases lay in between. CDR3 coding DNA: TGCGCCAGCAGTCCTACAGGGATAAGCTCCTACGAGCAGTACTTC. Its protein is CASSPTGISSYEQYF.

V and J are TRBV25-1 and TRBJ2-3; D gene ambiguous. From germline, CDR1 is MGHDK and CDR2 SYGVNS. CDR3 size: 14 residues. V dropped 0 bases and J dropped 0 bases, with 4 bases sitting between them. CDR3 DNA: TGTGCCAGCAGTGAATACAGGAGCACAGATACGCAGTATTTT. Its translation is CASSEYRSTDTQYF.

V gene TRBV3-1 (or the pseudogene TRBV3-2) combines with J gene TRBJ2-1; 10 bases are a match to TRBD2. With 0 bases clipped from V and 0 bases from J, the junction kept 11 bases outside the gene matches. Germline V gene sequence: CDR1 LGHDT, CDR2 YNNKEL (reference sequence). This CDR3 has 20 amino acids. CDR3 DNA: TGTGCCAGCAGCCAAGATCGTGGGCTAGCGGGGGCTAGCTCCTACAATGAGCAGTTCTTC. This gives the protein CASSQDRGLAGASSYNEQFF.

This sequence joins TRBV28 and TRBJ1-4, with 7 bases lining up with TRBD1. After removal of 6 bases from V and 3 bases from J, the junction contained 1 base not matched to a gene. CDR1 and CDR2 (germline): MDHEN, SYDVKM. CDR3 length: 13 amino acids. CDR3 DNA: TGTGCCAGCAGACAGGGGTCTAATGAAAAACTGTTTTTT. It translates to CASRQGSNEKLFF.

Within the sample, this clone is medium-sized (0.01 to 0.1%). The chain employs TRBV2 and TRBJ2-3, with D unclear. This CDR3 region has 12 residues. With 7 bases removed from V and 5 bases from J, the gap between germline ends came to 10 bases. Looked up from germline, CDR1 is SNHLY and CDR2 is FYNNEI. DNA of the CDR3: TGTGCCAGCACCCCAGATCGAGATACGCAGTATTTT. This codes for CASTPDRDTQYF. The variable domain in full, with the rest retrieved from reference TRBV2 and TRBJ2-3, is EPEVTQTPSHQVTQMGQEVILRCVPISNHLYFYWYRQILGQKVEFLVSFYNNEISEKSEIFDDQFSVERPDGSNFTLKIRSTKLEDSAMYFCASTPDRDTQYFGPGTRLTVL.